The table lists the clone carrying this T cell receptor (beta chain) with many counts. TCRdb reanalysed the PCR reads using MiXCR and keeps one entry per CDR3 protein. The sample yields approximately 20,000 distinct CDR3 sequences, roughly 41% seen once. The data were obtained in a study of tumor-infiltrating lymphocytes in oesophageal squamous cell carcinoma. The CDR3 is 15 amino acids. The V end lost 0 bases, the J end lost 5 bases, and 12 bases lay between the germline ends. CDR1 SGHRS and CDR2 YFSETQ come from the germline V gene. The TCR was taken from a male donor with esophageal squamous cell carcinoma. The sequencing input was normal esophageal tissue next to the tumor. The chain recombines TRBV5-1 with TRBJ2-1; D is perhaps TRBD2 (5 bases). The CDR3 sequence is CASSLVGDINNEQFF. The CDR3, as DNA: TGCGCCAGCAGCTTGGTCGGGGATATCAACAATGAGCAGTTCTTC.